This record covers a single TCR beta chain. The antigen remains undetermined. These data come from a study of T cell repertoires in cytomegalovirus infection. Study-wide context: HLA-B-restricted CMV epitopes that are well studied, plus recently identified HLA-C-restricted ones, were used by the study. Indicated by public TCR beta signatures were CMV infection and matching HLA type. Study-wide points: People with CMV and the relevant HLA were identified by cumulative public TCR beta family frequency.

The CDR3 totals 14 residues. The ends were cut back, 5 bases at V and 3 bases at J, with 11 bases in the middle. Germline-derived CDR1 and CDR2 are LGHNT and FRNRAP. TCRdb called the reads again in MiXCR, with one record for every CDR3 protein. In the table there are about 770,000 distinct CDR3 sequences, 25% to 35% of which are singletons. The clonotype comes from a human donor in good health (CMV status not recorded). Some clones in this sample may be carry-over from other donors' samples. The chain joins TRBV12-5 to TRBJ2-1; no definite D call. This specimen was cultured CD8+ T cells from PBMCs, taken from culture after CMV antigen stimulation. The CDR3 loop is CASGLLDGYNEQFF. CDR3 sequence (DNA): TGTGCTAGTGGTCTCCTGGACGGCTACAATGAGCAGTTCTTC. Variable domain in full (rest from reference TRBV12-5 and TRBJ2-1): DARVTQTPRHKVTEMGQEVTMRCQPILGHNTVFWYRQTMMQGLELLAYFRNRAPLDDSGMPKDRFSAEMPDATLATLKIQPSEPRDSAVYFCASGLLDGYNEQFFGPGTRLTVL.